The 2 T cell receptor beta chains presented below share a single source sample, sequenced in a study of T-cell reconstitution after alpha-beta-depleted transplantation in children. As it was prepared, the TCRbeta library received unique molecular identifiers. TCRdb reanalysed the PCR reads using MiXCR and keeps one entry per CDR3 protein. The table shows approximately 420,000 distinct CDR3 sequences, with about a tenth occurring only once. Sequences were derived from PBMCs from the stem cell graft donor, sampled from the stem cell graft. All receptors come from a human donor who donated a stem cell graft to a child with acute myeloid leukemia.

The chain links TRBV5-1 to TRBJ1-2, with TRBD1 matching over 11 bases. CDR1 and CDR2 from the germline V gene are SGHRS and YFSETQ. Trimming removed 4 bases from V and 2 bases from J; junction bases left unmatched: 10. This CDR3 comprises 17 residues. The CDR3, as DNA: TGCGCCAGCAGCGGGGGCGGACAGGGGGCGCGAAACTATGGCTACACCTTC. It encodes CASSGGGQGARNYGYTF.

This chain joins TRBV20-1 and TRBJ1-1; 10 bases map to TRBD1. The junction had 7 bases not matched to a gene; V was cut back by 5 bases and J by 1 base. CDR1 is DFQATT and CDR2 is SNEGSKA in the germline V gene (reference sequence). The CDR3 is 15 amino acids. CDR3 DNA sequence: TGCAGTGCTCGTCCCGGGACAGGGGCGAACACTGAAGCTTTCTTT. Translating it yields CSARPGTGANTEAFF.